Listed below are T cell receptor beta chains from one sample, sequenced in a study of T cells in Graves' hyperthyroidism and ophthalmopathy. TCRdb used MiXCR to reprocess the multiplex PCR reads, holding one entry per CDR3 protein. The table includes approximately 640,000 distinct CDR3 sequences, 45% detected once. Sequencing was performed on peripheral blood or thyroid tissue (not recorded which). All receptors derive from an adult man with Graves' disease, either hyperthyroidism or ophthalmopathy (not recorded which). CDR3s include the opening cysteine and the closing phenylalanine or tryptophan. A D gene is named only where the DNA matches it firmly. Clone size is stated in some rows and not others, as once, few, many or a class when expanded.

abundance	d_gene	v_gene	j_gene	CDR3aa	CDR3nt
.	.	TRBV25-1	TRBJ2-7	CASSDGREYEQYF	TGTGCCAGCAGTGATGGCCGCGAGTACGAGCAGTACTTC
few	TRBD1	TRBV6-5	TRBJ1-1	CASSTSQGGTEAFF	TGTGCCAGCAGTACATCACAGGGGGGCACTGAAGCTTTCTTT
few	.	TRBV7-9	TRBJ2-7	CASSFGVYEQYF	TGTGCCAGCAGTTTCGGGGTGTATGAGCAGTACTTC
.	.	TRBV19	TRBJ2-5	CASSISPGTLETQYF	TGTGCCAGTAGTATATCCCCAGGGACTTTGGAGACCCAGTACTTC
many	TRBD1	TRBV2	TRBJ1-2	CASSSDRGYYGYTF	TGTGCCAGCAGTTCGGACAGGGGATACTATGGCTACACCTTC
few	.	TRBV20-1	TRBJ1-5	CSARWGGLNQPQHF	TGCAGTGCTAGATGGGGGGGTCTAAATCAGCCCCAGCATTTT
.	.	TRBV7-2	TRBJ2-5	CASSLWGNTEETQYF	TGTGCCAGCAGCTTATGGGGGAACACTGAAGAGACCCAGTACTTC
many	.	TRBV20-1	TRBJ2-5	CSAREADGDQETQYF	TGCAGTGCTAGAGAAGCGGACGGCGACCAAGAGACCCAGTACTTC
few	TRBD1	TRBV2	TRBJ1-1	CASSLSGGSGSTEAFF	TGTGCCAGCAGTCTATCAGGGGGGAGCGGGAGCACTGAAGCTTTCTTT
many	.	TRBV9	TRBJ1-2	CASSVDGIYTF	TGTGCCAGCAGCGTAGATGGGATCTACACCTTC
.	TRBD1	TRBV12-3/TRBV12-4	TRBJ1-2	CASSSRTGRNGYTF	TGTGCCAGCAGTTCGAGGACAGGGAGGAATGGCTACACCTTC
.	TRBD2	TRBV10-3	TRBJ2-7	CAISGTSGSYEQYF	TGTGCCATCTCCGGGACTAGCGGGAGCTACGAGCAGTACTTC
.	.	TRBV20-1	TRBJ1-6	CSARSYRTSVNSPLHF	TGCAGTGCCCGGTCTTATCGTACCTCCGTTAATTCACCCCTCCACTTT
.	.	TRBV7-9	TRBJ1-3	CASSSRWGEGHYSGNTIYF	TGTGCCAGCAGCTCCCGCTGGGGTGAGGGACACTACTCTGGAAACACCATATATTTT